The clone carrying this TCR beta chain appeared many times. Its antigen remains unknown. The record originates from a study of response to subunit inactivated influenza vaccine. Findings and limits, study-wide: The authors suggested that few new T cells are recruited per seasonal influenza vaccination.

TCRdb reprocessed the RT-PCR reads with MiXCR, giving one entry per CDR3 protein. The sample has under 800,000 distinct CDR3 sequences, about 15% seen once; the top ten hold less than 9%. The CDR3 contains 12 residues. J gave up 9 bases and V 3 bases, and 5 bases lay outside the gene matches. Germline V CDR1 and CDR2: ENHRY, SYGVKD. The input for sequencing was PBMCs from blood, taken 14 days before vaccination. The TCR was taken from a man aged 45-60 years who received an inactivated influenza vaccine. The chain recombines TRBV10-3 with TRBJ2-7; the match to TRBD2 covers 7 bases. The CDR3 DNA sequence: TGTGCCATCAGTGATCCGGGACTACCGCAGTACTTC. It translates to CAISDPGLPQYF.